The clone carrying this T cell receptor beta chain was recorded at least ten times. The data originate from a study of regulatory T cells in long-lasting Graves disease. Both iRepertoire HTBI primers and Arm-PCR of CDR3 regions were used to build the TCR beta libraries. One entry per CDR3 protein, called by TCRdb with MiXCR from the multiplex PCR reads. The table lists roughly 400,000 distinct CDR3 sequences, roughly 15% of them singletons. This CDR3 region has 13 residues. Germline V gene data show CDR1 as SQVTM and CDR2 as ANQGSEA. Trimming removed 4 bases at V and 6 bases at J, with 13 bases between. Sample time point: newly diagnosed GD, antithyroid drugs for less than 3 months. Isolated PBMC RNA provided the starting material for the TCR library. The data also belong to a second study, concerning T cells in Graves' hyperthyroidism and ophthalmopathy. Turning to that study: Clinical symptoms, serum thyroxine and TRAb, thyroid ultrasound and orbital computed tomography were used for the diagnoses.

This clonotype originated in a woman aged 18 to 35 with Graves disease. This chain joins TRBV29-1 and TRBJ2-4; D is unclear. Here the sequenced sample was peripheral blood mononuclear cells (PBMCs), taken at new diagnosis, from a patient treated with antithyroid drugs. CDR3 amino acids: CSVGVGNSNIQYF. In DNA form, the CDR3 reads TGCAGCGTTGGGGTAGGGAATTCAAACATTCAGTACTTC. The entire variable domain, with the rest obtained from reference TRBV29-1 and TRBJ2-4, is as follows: SAVISQKPSRDICQRGTSLTIQCQVDSQVTMMFWYRQQPGQSLTLIATANQGSEATYESGFVIDKFPISRPNLTFSTLTVSNMSPEDSSIYLCSVGVGNSNIQYFGAGTRLSVL.